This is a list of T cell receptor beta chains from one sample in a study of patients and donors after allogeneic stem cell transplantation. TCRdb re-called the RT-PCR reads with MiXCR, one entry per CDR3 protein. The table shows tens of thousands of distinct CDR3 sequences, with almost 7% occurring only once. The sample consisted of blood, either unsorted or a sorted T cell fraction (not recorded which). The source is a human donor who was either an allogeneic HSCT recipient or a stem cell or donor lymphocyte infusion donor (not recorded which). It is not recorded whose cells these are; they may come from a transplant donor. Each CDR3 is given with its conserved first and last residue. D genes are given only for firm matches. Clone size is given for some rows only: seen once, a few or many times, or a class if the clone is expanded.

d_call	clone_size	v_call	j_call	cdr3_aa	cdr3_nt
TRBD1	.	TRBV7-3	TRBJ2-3	CASSFGTGGLNTQYF	TGTGCCAGCAGCTTCGGGACAGGGGGCTTGAATACGCAGTATTTT
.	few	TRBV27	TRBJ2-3	CASSWDDNGTDTQYF	TGTGCCAGCAGTTGGGATGATAATGGCACAGATACGCAGTATTTT
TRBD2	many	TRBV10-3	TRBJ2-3	CAIRGLAGGPDTQYF	TGTGCCATCAGGGGACTAGCGGGAGGTCCAGATACGCAGTATTTT
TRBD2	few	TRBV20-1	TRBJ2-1	CSCSGGGSSYNEQFF	TGCAGTTGTAGCGGGGGGGGTAGCTCCTACAATGAGCAGTTCTTC
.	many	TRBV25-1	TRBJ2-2	CASSGLYSGTGELFF	TGTGCCAGCAGTGGACTCTACTCAGGGACCGGGGAGCTGTTTTTT
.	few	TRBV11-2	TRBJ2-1	CASSLAGREHEQFF	TGTGCCAGCAGCTTAGCGGGACGGGAGCATGAGCAGTTCTTC
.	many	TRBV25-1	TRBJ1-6	CASSEWGPLHF	TGTGCCAGCAGTGAGTGGGGTCCCCTCCACTTT
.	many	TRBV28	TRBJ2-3	CASSLPSTDTQYF	TGTGCCAGCAGTCTCCCCAGCACAGATACGCAGTATTTT
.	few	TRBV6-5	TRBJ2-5	CASSYRPPGEVETQYF	TGTGCCAGCAGTTATCGGCCTCCGGGAGAGGTGGAGACCCAGTACTTC
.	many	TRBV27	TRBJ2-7	CASSPGNDPYEQYF	TGTGCCAGCAGTCCCGGTAACGATCCCTACGAGCAGTACTTC
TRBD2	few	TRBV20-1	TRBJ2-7	CSARWREHPYEQYF	TGCAGTGCTAGATGGCGGGAGCACCCCTACGAGCAGTACTTC
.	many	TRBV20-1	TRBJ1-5	CSARGRLMHSNQPQHF	TGCAGTGCTAGGGGCCGCTTGATGCATAGCAATCAGCCCCAGCATTTT
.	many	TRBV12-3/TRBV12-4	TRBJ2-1	CASSLDRSNEQFF	TGTGCCAGCAGTTTAGACCGGAGCAATGAGCAGTTCTTC
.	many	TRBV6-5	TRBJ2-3	CASSYTEMQDTQYF	TGTGCCAGCAGTTACACAGAAATGCAGGATACGCAGTATTTT
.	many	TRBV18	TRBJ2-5	CASSPVSGQETQYF	TGTGCCAGCTCACCAGTCAGCGGCCAAGAGACCCAGTACTTC
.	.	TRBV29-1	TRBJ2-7	CSVELATEQYF	TGCAGCGTTGAATTAGCAACCGAGCAGTACTTC
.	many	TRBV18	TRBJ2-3	CASFQRVWGGSTDTQYF	TGTGCCAGCTTCCAACGGGTCTGGGGAGGAAGCACAGATACGCAGTATTTT
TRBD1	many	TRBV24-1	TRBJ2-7	CATSLEADRGLYF	TGTGCCACCAGTCTAGAGGCGGACAGGGGGCTGTACTTC
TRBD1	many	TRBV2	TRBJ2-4	CASFRDRVGKNIQYF	TGTGCCAGTTTCAGGGACAGGGTCGGCAAAAACATTCAGTACTTC
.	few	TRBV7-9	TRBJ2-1	CASSLVPSYNEQFF	TGTGCCAGCAGCTTAGTACCGAGCTACAATGAGCAGTTCTTC
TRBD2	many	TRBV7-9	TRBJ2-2	CASSFLAGGLAGELFF	TGTGCCAGCAGCTTCTTGGCGGGAGGACTGGCCGGGGAGCTGTTTTTT
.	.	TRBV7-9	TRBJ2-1	CASSLERENNEQFF	TGTGCCAGCAGCTTAGAACGGGAGAACAATGAGCAGTTCTTC
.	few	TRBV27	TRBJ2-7	CASSLGASYEQYF	TGTGCCAGCAGTTTAGGGGCCTCCTACGAGCAGTACTTC
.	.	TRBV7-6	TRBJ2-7	CASSLAPGLLYEQYF	TGTGCCAGCAGCTTAGCGCCGGGACTCCTCTACGAGCAGTACTTC
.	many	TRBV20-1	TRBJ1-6	CSAYTGTAINSPLHF	TGCAGTGCTTATACCGGGACCGCTATTAATTCACCCCTCCACTTT
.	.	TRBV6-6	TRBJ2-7	CASSYGDEQYF	TGTGCCAGCAGTTACGGGGACGAGCAGTACTTC
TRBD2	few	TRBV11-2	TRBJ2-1	CASRTSGGTLHEQFF	TGTGCCAGCAGAACTAGCGGGGGTACTCTACATGAGCAGTTCTTC
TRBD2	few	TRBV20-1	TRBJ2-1	CSAASGSSYNEQFF	TGCAGTGCTGCTAGCGGGAGCTCCTACAATGAGCAGTTCTTC
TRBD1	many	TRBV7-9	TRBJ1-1	CASSLGVLWTGAEAFF	TGTGCCAGCAGCTTAGGCGTCCTTTGGACAGGCGCTGAAGCTTTCTTT
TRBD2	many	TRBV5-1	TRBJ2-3	CASSSTSSTDTQYF	TGCGCCAGCAGCTCGACTAGCAGCACAGATACGCAGTATTTT
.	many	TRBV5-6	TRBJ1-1	CASSLAGVQGNTEAFF	TGTGCCAGCAGCTTGGCGGGGGTACAGGGGAACACTGAAGCTTTCTTT
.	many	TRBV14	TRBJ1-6	CASSLNIGSPLHF	TGTGCCAGCAGCCTTAATATCGGCTCACCCCTCCACTTT
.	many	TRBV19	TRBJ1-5	CASSEYNQPQHF	TGTGCCAGTAGTGAGTACAATCAGCCCCAGCATTTT
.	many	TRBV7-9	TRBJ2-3	CASSPASQGGDTQYF	TGTGCCAGCAGCCCAGCCTCACAGGGCGGGGATACGCAGTATTTT
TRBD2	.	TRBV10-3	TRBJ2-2	CAISPGLAGGSAGELFF	TGTGCCATCAGCCCAGGGCTAGCGGGAGGAAGCGCCGGGGAGCTGTTTTTT